The source of this T cell receptor beta chain is a study of blood T cell repertoires in COVID-19. Germline V gives CDR1 LGHNA, CDR2 YSLEER. This CDR3 is 17 amino acids long. V was cut by 2 bases and J by 3 bases, with 19 bases left in between. Generated by immunoSEQ multiplex PCR, the TCRdb table keeps only in-frame clones and is missing some. In the table there are 450,000 to 500,000 clones, 70% to 90% of which are singletons. The chain couples TRBV4-3 to TRBJ1-2; D not resolved. This receptor was obtained from a human donor in a cohort sampled during active COVID-19. Specimen: peripheral blood. CDR3 protein: CASSQQMGPGRDYGYTF. The DNA of the CDR3 is TGCGCCAGCAGCCAACAAATGGGTCCGGGAAGAGACTATGGCTACACCTTC.